The present T cell receptor (beta chain) was sequenced within a study of cytomegalovirus exposure and HLA in healthy donors. Vbeta (60) and Jbeta (13) primers were used in the PCR. Measured with immunoSEQ multiplex PCR; TCRdb has only the in-frame clones, and not every one. Among around 110,000 clones listed, 8.5% to 10% were seen once. This clone appeared a few times. What it recognizes is unknown. CDR3 length: 17 residues. CDR1 and CDR2 from the germline V gene are LNHNV and YYDKDF (reference sequence). The junction had 16 bases not matched to a gene; V was cut back by 5 bases and J by 4 bases. Study-wide findings and caveats: Later on, a genetic analysis was performed. It linked a missense variant in DCLRE1C with V- and J-gene trimming of TCR beta. A later analysis reportedly identified an Asian-associated ancestry cluster as carrying fewer N-insertions than the roughly 700-donor mean. Among the CMV-associated chains, a few were confirmed in vitro as specific for CMV antigens.

The source of this sequence is a man aged 25 to 40 in good health and CMV-seronegative. The V call is TRBV15, the J call TRBJ1-1, with 7 bases matching TRBD1. What was sequenced was PBMCs. CDR3 protein: CATSRDSVIIGGTEAFF. The CDR3 DNA reads as TGTGCCACCAGCCGGGACAGTGTGATTATTGGGGGCACTGAAGCTTTCTTT.